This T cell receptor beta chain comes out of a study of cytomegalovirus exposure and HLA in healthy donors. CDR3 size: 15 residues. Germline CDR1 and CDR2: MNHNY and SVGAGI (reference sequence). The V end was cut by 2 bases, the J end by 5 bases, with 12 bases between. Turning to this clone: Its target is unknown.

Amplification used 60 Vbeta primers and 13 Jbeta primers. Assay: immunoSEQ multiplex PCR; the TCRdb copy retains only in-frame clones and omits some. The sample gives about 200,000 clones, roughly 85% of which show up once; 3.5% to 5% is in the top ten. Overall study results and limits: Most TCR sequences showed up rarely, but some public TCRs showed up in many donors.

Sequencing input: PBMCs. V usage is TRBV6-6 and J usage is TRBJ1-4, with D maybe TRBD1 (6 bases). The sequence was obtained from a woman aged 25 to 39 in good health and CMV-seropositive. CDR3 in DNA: TGTGCCAGCAGTTACATCAGGGGACTAAATGAAAAACTGTTTTTT. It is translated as CASSYIRGLNEKLFF.